Below are 9 T cell receptor beta chains sequenced from a single sample in a study of graft-versus-host responses after intestinal transplantation. Produced via immunoSEQ multiplex PCR; TCRdb's table is partial and in-frame only. This table has 70,000 or so clones, approximately 87% appearing once. These TCRs are of unknown antigen specificity. The source was unstimulated CD4+ T cells sorted from spleen or lymph node cells, collected before transplant. The receptors here all came from a human donor who was the organ donor for an intestinal transplant.

This chain joins TRBV5-4 and TRBJ2-7, with D perhaps matching TRBD2 (6 bases). Germline CDR1 reads SGHNT; CDR2 reads YYREEE (reference sequence). Trimming left V 0 bases short and J 9 bases short, with 13 bases between. The length of the CDR3 is 13 residues. The CDR3 region has the DNA TGTGCCAGCAGCTTGGATCCGGCGGGAAGGCAGTACGTC. Encoded protein: CASSLDPAGRQYV.

The gene calls are TRBV5-1 and TRBJ1-5; no clear D gene. Between the trimmed V and J ends, which lost 9 bases and 8 bases, there was a span of 9 bases. Germline V CDR1 and CDR2: SGHRS, YFSETQ. The CDR3 extends over 10 amino acids. CDR3 nucleotide sequence: TGCGCCACCCTCCAGGAGCCCCAGCATTTT. Its protein product is CATLQEPQHF.

This clone was counted only a few times. This chain connects TRBV7-2 to TRBJ1-5; D is possibly TRBD1 (6 bases). V was trimmed by 4 bases and J by 7 bases, leaving 11 bases between them. Germline V gene lookup returns CDR1 SGHTA and CDR2 FQGNSA. CDR3 length: 13 amino acids. The CDR3 DNA reads as TGTGCCAGCAGCTCTAGGACAGAGCAGCCCCAGCATTTT. Translating gives CASSSRTEQPQHF.

This clone has just one count. This chain joins TRBV6-8 and TRBJ2-3, with 10 bases aligning to TRBD1. CDR3 length: 13 residues. Per the germline V gene, CDR1 is MNHGY and CDR2 is SAAAGT. CDR3 in DNA: TGTCCTCATGGGACAGGGGCTGCAGATACGCAGTATTTT. Protein product: CPHGTGAADTQYF.

The chain combines TRBV6-5 with TRBJ2-3; 10 nucleotides agree with TRBD2. Germline CDR1 MNHEY, CDR2 SVGAGI. The CDR3 runs to 14 residues. Trimming took 8 bases from V and 1 from J; bases not matched to a gene: 3. The CDR3 DNA is TGTGCCAGCCGAAGCGGGGGGGGCACAGATACGCAGTATTTT. Translation: CASRSGGGTDTQYF.

The rearrangement links TRBV28 to TRBJ2-7; maybe TRBD1 (6 bases). V lost 4 bases and J 0 bases, leaving 13 bases between the germline ends. CDR3 length: 15 amino acids. The germline V gene encodes CDR1 MDHEN and CDR2 SYDVKM. This CDR3 reads CASSSPTGRSYEQYV. The CDR3, as DNA: TGTGCCAGCAGTTCACCTACAGGGCGCTCCTACGAGCAGTACGTC.

For the CDR3, the DNA is TGTGCCAGTAGTATAAAGGGGACAGCCCCTGGAAACACCATATATTTT. This codes for CASSIKGTAPGNTIYF. The rearrangement joins TRBV19 to TRBJ1-3, with 7 bases that match TRBD1. The CDR3 sequence is 16 residues long. The germline V gene has CDR1 LNHDA and CDR2 SQIVND (reference sequence). V dropped 2 bases and J dropped 2; count of bases not matched to a gene: 6.

V and J are TRBV6-5 and TRBJ1-3; 8 bases are shared with TRBD1. The CDR3 sequence is 15 residues long. With 2 bases clipped from V and 4 bases from J, the junction kept 4 bases outside the gene matches. Germline assignment: CDR1 MNHEY and CDR2 SVGAGI. CDR3 sequence reads: CASSYQGAKGNTIYF. The DNA for the CDR3 is TGTGCCAGCAGTTACCAGGGGGCGAAAGGAAACACCATATATTTT.

The chain carries TRBV2 and TRBJ2-3; 11 bases are a match to TRBD2. Germline loops: CDR1 SNHLY, CDR2 FYNNEI. There are 15 residues in the CDR3. V lost 10 bases to trimming and J lost 0 bases; unmatched junction nucleotides: 6. CDR3 in amino acids: CANRGTSGSTDTQYF. In DNA, the CDR3 is TGTGCCAACCGAGGGACTAGCGGTAGCACAGATACGCAGTATTTT.